Reported below is one T cell receptor (beta chain). The CDR3 covers 16 residues. Unmatched junction bases numbered 5, after V lost 4 bases and J lost 1 base. The germline V gene encodes CDR1 SGHAT and CDR2 FQNNGV. Measured with immunoSEQ multiplex PCR; TCRdb has only the in-frame clones, and not every one. The sample carries 65,000 to 85,000 clones, roughly nine tenths recorded once. This specimen belongs to a study of OX40 agonist ivuxolimab in advanced cancers. In the study overall: Patients were infused with ivuxolimab every 2 weeks at 0.01 to 10 mg/kg.

The sequence was obtained from an adult with an advanced solid tumor such as melanoma, head and neck, liver or kidney cancer. Source: CD4+ or CD8+ T cells sorted from blood, taken in a trial of the OX40 agonist ivuxolimab. The chain carries TRBV11-2 and TRBJ2-2, with 8 bases fitting TRBD1. CDR3 nucleotides: TGTGCCAGCAGCTACTGGGGACAGGTGAACACCGGGGAGCTGTTTTTT. It translates to CASSYWGQVNTGELFF. Based on the CDR3 plus reference TRBV11-2 and TRBJ2-2, the full variable domain is EAGVAQSPRYKIIEKRQSVAFWCNPISGHATLYWYQQILGQGPKLLIQFQNNGVVDDSQLPKDRFSAERLKGVDSTLKIQPAKLEDSAVYLCASSYWGQVNTGELFFGEGSRLTVL.